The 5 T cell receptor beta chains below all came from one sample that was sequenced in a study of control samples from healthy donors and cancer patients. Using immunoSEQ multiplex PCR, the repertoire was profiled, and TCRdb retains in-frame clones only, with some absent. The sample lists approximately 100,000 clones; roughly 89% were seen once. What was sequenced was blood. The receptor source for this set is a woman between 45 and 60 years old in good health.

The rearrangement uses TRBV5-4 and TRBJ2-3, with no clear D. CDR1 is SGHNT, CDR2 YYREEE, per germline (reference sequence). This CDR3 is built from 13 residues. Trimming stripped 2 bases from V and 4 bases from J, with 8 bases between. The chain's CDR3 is CASSLDKADTQYF. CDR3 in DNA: TGTGCCAGCAGCTTAGATAAAGCAGATACGCAGTATTTT.

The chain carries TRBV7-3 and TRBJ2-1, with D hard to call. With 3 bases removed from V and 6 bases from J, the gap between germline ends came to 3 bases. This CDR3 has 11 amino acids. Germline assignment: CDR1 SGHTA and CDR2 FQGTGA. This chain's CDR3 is CASSLGNEQFF. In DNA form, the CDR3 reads TGTGCCAGCAGCTTGGGCAATGAGCAGTTCTTC.

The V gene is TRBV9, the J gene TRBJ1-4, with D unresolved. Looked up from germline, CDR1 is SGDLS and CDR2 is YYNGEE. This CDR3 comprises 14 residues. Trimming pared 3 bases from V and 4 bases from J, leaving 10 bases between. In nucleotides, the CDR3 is TGTGCCAGCAGCGGGGGATTCGGTAATGAAAAACTGTTTTTT. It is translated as CASSGGFGNEKLFF.

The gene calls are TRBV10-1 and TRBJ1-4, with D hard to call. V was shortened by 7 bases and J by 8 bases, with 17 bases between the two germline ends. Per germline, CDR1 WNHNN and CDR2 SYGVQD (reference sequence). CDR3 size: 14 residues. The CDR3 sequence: CASKVPILGEKLFF. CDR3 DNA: TGCGCCAGCAAGGTTCCGATTTTGGGGGAAAAACTGTTTTTT.

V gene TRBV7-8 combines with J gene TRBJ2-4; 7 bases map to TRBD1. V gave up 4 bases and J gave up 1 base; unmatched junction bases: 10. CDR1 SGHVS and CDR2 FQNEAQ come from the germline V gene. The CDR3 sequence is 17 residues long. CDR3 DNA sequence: TGTGCCAGCAGCTCGGCCCAGGGGGACGGGGCCAAAAACATTCAGTACTTC. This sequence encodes CASSSAQGDGAKNIQYF.